This T cell receptor beta chain was obtained from a study of blood T cell repertoires in COVID-19 (dated by TCRdb to the early 2020s). In the study overall: Samples from collaborators originated in the United States, Italy and Spain and spanned both the acute and convalescent phases of COVID-19. Subjects who had been exposed to COVID-19, were actively infected with it, or had recovered from it provided the deeply sampled blood TCRbeta repertoires that made up the dataset. Samples came from the ongoing ImmuneRACE study (first 160 participants) plus 1,254 subjects from 6 global collaborators. A freely available public database, intended as a resource for researchers studying the immune response to SARS-CoV-2, is where the repertoires were released. The prospective study material was composed of cDNA or gDNA derived from T cells, B-cell-depleted T cells, or PBMCs. Where available, HLA class I and class II types were obtained from metadata supplied by the sample provider rather than from assay-based typing. The sample metadata nearly always contained a de-identified subject ID, COVID-19 status, age in years and sex.

This clone was counted a single time. Its antigen target is currently unknown. No base quality information exists; no much larger clone differs at one position. Summary of the overall study and its limitations: Clinical and demographic metadata were provided uncurated, with the amount varying by source and participant.

The CDR3 numbers 15 residues from cysteine through phenylalanine. Only the CDR3 region is kept as DNA, spanning 45 bases read in frame from base 1. Via the germline V gene, CDR1 is SGHRS and CDR2 YFSETQ. Trimming removed 0 bases from V and 4 bases from J, leaving 10 bases between the germline ends. TCRbeta CDR3 regions were amplified from genomic DNA using the immunoSEQ Assay, a bias-controlled multiplex PCR. The study's own analysis went as follows. The number of nucleated cells in each sample was estimated by amplification of reference gene primers within the assay. To quantify the absolute abundance of each unique TCRbeta CDR3 rearrangement, sequence reads were collapsed and filtered. Productive Simpson clonality was computed per sample as the square root of Simpson's diversity index over productive rearrangements. The table comes from immuneACCESS by way of TCRdb, which keeps in-frame sequences with V and J called. Part of the clones is missing from these tables; in studies checked, under half for an unresolved V gene and the rest for unknown reasons. The V and J calls and clone size were taken over from that table, and D and trimming were inferred from the DNA. The table for this sample lists 150,000 to 200,000 clones; less than 90% of them were counted only once. The ten largest clones add up to 0.6% to 0.9% of the sample.

Whole blood was collected in K2EDTA tubes by collaborating institutions according to the institutions' own protocols. For TCRbeta analysis, collaborator samples were shipped as frozen whole blood, as isolated PBMCs, or as DNA extracted from either sample type. The material sequenced was peripheral blood. The receptor's source is a woman between 70 and 85 years old with acute or convalescent COVID-19. The chain uses TRBV5-1 and TRBJ2-2; matching of 6 bases hints at TRBD2 as the D gene. The nucleotides are TGCGCCAGCAGCTTGGCCGTCGGGAGCACCGGGGAGCTGTTTTTT. The resulting protein is CASSLAVGSTGELFF.